One and the same sample provided the 17 T cell receptor beta chains below, sequenced in a study of blood T cell repertoires in COVID-19. TCRdb's table, derived via immunoSEQ multiplex PCR, lists solely in-frame clones and lacks some. The top ten clones hold about 5.5% of a sample with 150,000 to 200,000 clones, 70% to 85% of them seen once. Input material: peripheral blood. All receptors come from a woman aged 25 to 39 with acute or convalescent COVID-19.

The chain links TRBV6-5 to TRBJ2-3; 10 bases agree with TRBD2. The CDR3 has 15 residues. Germline lookup yields CDR1 MNHEY and CDR2 SVGAGI. After removal of 5 bases from V and 1 base from J, the junction contained 3 bases not matched to a gene. The DNA for the CDR3 is TGTGCCAGCAGTACCGGGACTAGCGGCACAGATACGCAGTATTTT. It codes for CASSTGTSGTDTQYF.

The genes are TRBV30 and TRBJ2-2, with a possible D match to TRBD2 (6 bases). The V gene lost 5 bases and the J gene lost 2 bases, with 6 bases spanning the gap. The CDR3 contains 12 residues. CDR1 and CDR2 (germline): GTSNPN, SVGIG (reference sequence). CDR3 region: CAWAGNTGELFF. The DNA for the CDR3 is TGTGCCTGGGCGGGAAACACCGGGGAGCTGTTTTTT.

This clone was seen a handful of times. This sequence joins TRBV5-1 and TRBJ2-1; 7 bases align to TRBD1. CDR1 is SGHRS and CDR2 is YFSETQ in the germline V gene. The junction had 17 bases not matched to a gene; V was cut back by 4 bases and J by 4 bases. CDR3 size: 18 residues. CDR3 sequence reads: CASSHRDRFTPTYNEQFF. DNA of the CDR3: TGCGCCAGCAGCCACCGGGACAGATTTACTCCTACTTACAATGAGCAGTTCTTC.

J is TRBJ2-1 and V is TRBV29-1, with a weak D call TRBD2 (5 bases). The V gene lost 4 bases and the J gene lost 8 bases, with 9 bases spanning the gap. Germline values: CDR1 SQVTM, CDR2 ANQGSEA. The CDR3 has 11 residues. CDR3 residues: CSVAPGYEQFF. CDR3 nucleotide sequence: TGCAGCGTTGCCCCGGGGTATGAGCAGTTCTTC.

The genes are TRBV3-1 (or the pseudogene TRBV3-2) and TRBJ2-1, with 10 positions matching TRBD2. With 5 bases clipped from V and 5 bases from J, the junction kept 12 bases outside the gene matches. The CDR3 runs to 17 residues. Germline assignment: CDR1 LGHDT and CDR2 YNNKEL (reference sequence). The CDR3 here is CASSTHHRTSGNNEQFF. DNA of the CDR3: TGTGCCAGCAGCACCCATCACAGGACTAGCGGTAACAATGAGCAGTTCTTC.

The chain recombines TRBV28 with TRBJ1-4, with 8 bases lining up with TRBD1. Per the germline V gene, CDR1 is MDHEN and CDR2 is SYDVKM. The J segment lost 6 bases and the V segment lost 7 bases, leaving 7 bases of the junction unmatched. The CDR3 is 14 amino acids. CDR3 sequence reads: CASITQGADEKLFF. Here the CDR3 DNA reads TGTGCCAGCATTACGCAGGGGGCGGATGAAAAACTGTTTTTT. Full variable domain (missing parts from reference TRBV28 and TRBJ1-4): DVKVTQSSRYLVKRTGEKVFLECVQDMDHENMFWYRQDPGLGLRLIYFSYDVKMKEKGDIPEGYSVSREKKERFSLILESASTNQTSMYLCASITQGADEKLFFGSGTQLSVL.

A single count supports this clone. The CDR3 region is CASSSGLAGYDTQYF. The CDR3 nucleotides are TGTGCCAGCAGTTCCGGACTAGCGGGATATGATACGCAGTATTTT. This sequence joins TRBV6-5 and TRBJ2-3, with TRBD2 matching over 12 bases. The germline CDR1 and CDR2 sequences are MNHEY and SVGAGI. V shed 4 bases, J shed 6 bases, and the junction held 5 bases outside the gene matches. The CDR3 sequence is 15 residues long.

This rearrangement joins TRBV28 to TRBJ1-1; D gene unclear. From germline, CDR1 is MDHEN and CDR2 SYDVKM. The CDR3 is 16 amino acids. The germline V and J ends were trimmed by 1 base and 2 bases, with 14 bases remaining between them. The CDR3 protein is CASSLFGPGANTEAFF. CDR3 in DNA: TGTGCCAGCAGTTTATTTGGGCCGGGAGCAAACACTGAAGCTTTCTTT.

The gene calls are TRBV2 and TRBJ2-2; a possible D gene is TRBD1 (6 bases). CDR1 SNHLY and CDR2 FYNNEI come from the germline V gene. V was shortened by 4 bases and J by 6 bases, with 15 bases between the two germline ends. CDR3 size: 15 residues. The CDR3 DNA sequence: TGTGCCAGCAGTGGTAACAGGGCGAGGGCCGGGGAGCTGTTTTTT. Amino acid sequence: CASSGNRARAGELFF.

J is TRBJ2-7 and V is TRBV7-9; a weak D match, TRBD1 (5 bases). With 1 base removed from V and 5 bases from J, the gap between germline ends came to 12 bases. CDR3 size: 14 residues. Per germline, CDR1 SEHNR and CDR2 FQNEAQ (reference sequence). The CDR3 region has the DNA TGTGCCAGCAGCTTAGTGACAGTAGTCCACGAGCAGTACTTC. It specifies CASSLVTVVHEQYF.

Only one count was recorded for this clone. V is TRBV7-2 and J is TRBJ2-5; the D gene is possibly TRBD1 (6 bases). The CDR3 sequence is 14 residues long. Germline CDR1 reads SGHTA; CDR2 reads FQGNSA. The V end was cut by 4 bases, the J end by 3 bases, with 12 bases between. CDR3 bases: TGTGCCAGCAGCTGGCAGGGGTGGGAAGAGACCCAGTACTTC. It is translated as CASSWQGWEETQYF.

This chain joins TRBV28 and TRBJ1-4; 12 bases are shared with TRBD1. In germline, CDR1 is MDHEN, CDR2 SYDVKM. V lost 1 base, J lost 10 bases, and 7 bases stayed unmatched. This CDR3 has 16 amino acids. CDR3 coding DNA: TGTGCCAGCAGTTTATTGGGGGGACAGGGGGCTGCAAAACTGTTTTTT. Its protein product is CASSLLGGQGAAKLFF.

The V and J genes are TRBV27 and TRBJ1-2; D perhaps matches TRBD1 (5 bases). Germline V gene sequence: CDR1 MNHEY, CDR2 SMNVEV (reference sequence). V shed 3 bases and J shed 7 bases, with 12 bases lying between them. The CDR3 is 13 residues long. The CDR3 loop reads CASSFRGSGGYTF. The CDR3 region has the DNA TGTGCCAGCAGTTTTCGGGGGTCTGGTGGCTACACCTTC.

The chain joins TRBV2 to TRBJ2-7; D gene ambiguous. The CDR3 is 13 residues long. Germline lookup yields CDR1 SNHLY and CDR2 FYNNEI. Trimming cost V 6 bases and J 2 bases, with 11 bases left between them. The CDR3 nucleotides are TGTGCCAGCAGCGTGTCCAGAACCTACGAGCAGTACTTC. It codes for CASSVSRTYEQYF.

This clone has just one count. The chain carries TRBV30 and TRBJ1-6, with D unclear. Germline assignment: CDR1 GTSNPN and CDR2 SVGIG (reference sequence). V was trimmed by 0 bases and J by 0 bases, leaving 12 bases between them. This CDR3 is built from 17 residues. The CDR3: CAWSVMVASSYNSPLHF. In nucleotides, the CDR3 is TGTGCCTGGAGTGTAATGGTCGCTAGCTCCTATAATTCACCCCTCCACTTT.

This clone turned up a few times. The V call is TRBV6-2 or TRBV6-3, the J call TRBJ1-1; D may be TRBD1 (5 bases). CDR1 MNHEY and CDR2 SVGEGT come from the germline V gene. The V end lost 0 bases, the J end lost 0 bases, and 11 bases lay between the germline ends. The CDR3 is made up of 16 amino acids. Here the CDR3 DNA reads TGTGCCAGCAGTTACTCTAGACAGACCTTGAACACTGAAGCTTTCTTT. Protein sequence: CASSYSRQTLNTEAFF.

This clone was recorded once. The chain is built from TRBV7-9 and TRBJ2-1; 8 nucleotides agree with TRBD2. Germline CDR1 reads SEHNR; CDR2 reads FQNEAQ (reference sequence). This CDR3 region has 19 residues. V lost 5 bases and J lost 0; bases outside the gene matches: 15. The CDR3 is CASSGSNQTGTSSYNEQFF. The CDR3 bases are TGTGCCAGCAGCGGGTCAAACCAAACCGGGACTAGCTCCTACAATGAGCAGTTCTTC.